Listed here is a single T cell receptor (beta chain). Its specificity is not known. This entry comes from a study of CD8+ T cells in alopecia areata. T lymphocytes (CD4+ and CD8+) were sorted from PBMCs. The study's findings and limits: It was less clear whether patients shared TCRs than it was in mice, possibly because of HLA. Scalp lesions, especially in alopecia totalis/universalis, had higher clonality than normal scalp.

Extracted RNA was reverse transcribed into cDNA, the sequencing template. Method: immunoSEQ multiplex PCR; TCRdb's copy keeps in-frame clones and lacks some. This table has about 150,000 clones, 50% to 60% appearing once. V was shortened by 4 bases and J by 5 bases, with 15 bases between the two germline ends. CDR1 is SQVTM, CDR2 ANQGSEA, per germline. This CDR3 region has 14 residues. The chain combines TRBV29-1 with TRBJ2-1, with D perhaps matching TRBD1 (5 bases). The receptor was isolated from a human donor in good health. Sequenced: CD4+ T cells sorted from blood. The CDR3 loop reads CSVGQNSIHNEQFF. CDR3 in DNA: TGCAGCGTTGGACAGAATAGCATCCACAATGAGCAGTTCTTC.